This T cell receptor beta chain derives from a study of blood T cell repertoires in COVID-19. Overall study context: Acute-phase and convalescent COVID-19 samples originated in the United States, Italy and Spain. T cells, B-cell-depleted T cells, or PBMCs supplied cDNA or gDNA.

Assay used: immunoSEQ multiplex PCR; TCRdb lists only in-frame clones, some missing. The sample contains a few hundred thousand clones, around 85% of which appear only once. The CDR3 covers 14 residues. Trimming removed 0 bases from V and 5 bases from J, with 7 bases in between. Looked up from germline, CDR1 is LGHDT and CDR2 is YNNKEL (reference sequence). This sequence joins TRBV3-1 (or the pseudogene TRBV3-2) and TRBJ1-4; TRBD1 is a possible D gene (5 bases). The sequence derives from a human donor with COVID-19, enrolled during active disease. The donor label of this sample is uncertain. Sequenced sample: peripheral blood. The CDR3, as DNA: TGTGCCAGCAGCCAAGAGCCAGGGAATGAAAAACTGTTTTTT. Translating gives CASSQEPGNEKLFF.